A single sample gave rise to the 9 T cell receptor beta chains below, sequenced in a study of cytomegalovirus exposure and HLA in healthy donors. PCR amplification relied on 60 Vbeta primers (plus 13 Jbeta primers). Libraries were prepared by immunoSEQ multiplex PCR; TCRdb keeps only in-frame clonotypes and omits some of them. The sample comprises approximately 140,000 clones, under 85% of which are singletons, and approximately 0.97% rests with the top ten. Material for sequencing was PBMCs. These receptors all come from a man between 18 and 35 years old in good health and CMV-seronegative.

The chain is built from TRBV4-1 and TRBJ2-2, with D perhaps TRBD1 (5 bases). The germline V and J ends were trimmed by 1 base and 7 bases, with 13 bases remaining between them. The length of the CDR3 is 15 residues. Germline V CDR1 and CDR2: MGHRA, YSYEKL. The CDR3 DNA is TGCGCCAGCAGCCAAGTTGCCAGGGCGGACGGGGAGCTGTTTTTT. It codes for CASSQVARADGELFF.

The J gene is TRBJ1-1, the V gene TRBV5-4, with D possibly being TRBD1 (6 bases). The CDR3 is 17 residues long. Germline V gene lookup returns CDR1 SGHNT and CDR2 YYREEE (reference sequence). V shed 4 bases and J shed 6 bases, with 25 bases lying between them. Here the CDR3 reads CASSRGNRQAGRAEAFF. The CDR3 DNA sequence: TGTGCCAGCAGCCGCGGAAACCGACAGGCGGGTCGTGCTGAAGCTTTCTTT.

V gene TRBV2 combines with J gene TRBJ2-1, with D tentatively TRBD1 (6 bases). The V and J ends lost 4 bases and 1 base respectively, with 17 bases between them. The CDR3 contains 17 residues. The germline CDR1 and CDR2 sequences are SNHLY and FYNNEI. The CDR3 sequence: CASSVILEGVSYNEQFF. DNA for the CDR3: TGTGCCAGCAGTGTTATTCTCGAGGGGGTTTCCTACAATGAGCAGTTCTTC.

V gene TRBV4-1 combines with J gene TRBJ1-2, with a tentative D call TRBD1 (5 bases). Trimming cost V 2 bases and J 2 bases, with 9 bases left between them. The CDR3 length is 14 residues. Germline V lookup: CDR1 MGHRA, CDR2 YSYEKL. The CDR3 here is CASSQQGLNYGYTF. CDR3 bases: TGCGCCAGCAGCCAACAGGGATTGAACTATGGCTACACCTTC.

The chain links TRBV4-2 to TRBJ1-5; D is undetermined. The CDR3 spans 15 residues. Germline values: CDR1 LGHNA, CDR2 YNFKEQ. Trimming left V 0 bases short and J 0 bases short, with 6 bases between. The CDR3 loop is CASSQERYSNQPQHF. CDR3 nucleotides: TGTGCCAGCAGCCAAGAGCGGTATAGCAATCAGCCCCAGCATTTT.

This clone turned up a few times. The V and J genes are TRBV6-5 and TRBJ1-1, with a weak D call TRBD1 (5 bases). The CDR3 has 13 residues. Trimming removed 4 bases at V and 8 bases at J, with 14 bases between. Germline CDR1 reads MNHEY; CDR2 reads SVGAGI. The CDR3 here is CASSSNSGLEAFF. The DNA of the CDR3 is TGTGCCAGCAGTTCCAACTCAGGGTTGGAAGCTTTCTTT.

The J gene is TRBJ2-1, the V gene TRBV5-4; TRBD1 might be the D (5 bases). The V and J ends lost 3 bases and 4 bases respectively, with 11 bases between them. CDR1 is SGHNT, CDR2 YYREEE, per germline (reference sequence). The CDR3 is made up of 14 amino acids. The CDR3, as DNA: TGTGCCAGCAGCTCCAGAGACAGTTACAATGAGCAGTTCTTC. Translation gives CASSSRDSYNEQFF.

The chain employs TRBV20-1 and TRBJ1-1, with TRBD1 identical over 7 bases. In germline, CDR1 is DFQATT, CDR2 SNEGSKA (reference sequence). V dropped 5 bases and J dropped 8; count of bases not matched to a gene: 5. CDR3 length: 11 amino acids. This CDR3 reads CSALGQAEAFF. The CDR3 bases are TGCAGTGCTTTAGGACAGGCGGAAGCTTTCTTT.

This clone was recorded only once. This rearrangement joins TRBV9 to TRBJ1-5; TRBD1 agrees at 7 bases. Germline V gene sequence: CDR1 SGDLS, CDR2 YYNGEE. CDR3 length: 13 amino acids. The junction had 1 base not matched to a gene; V was cut back by 4 bases and J by 3 bases. CDR3 sequence reads: CASSTGDNQPQHF. As DNA, the CDR3 is TGTGCCAGCAGCACAGGGGACAATCAGCCCCAGCATTTT.